One and the same sample provided the 5 T cell receptor beta chains below, sequenced in a study of blood T cell repertoires in COVID-19 (dated by TCRdb to the early 2020s). Libraries came from the immunoSEQ multiplex PCR assay. The table comes from immuneACCESS by way of TCRdb, which keeps in-frame sequences with V and J called. Part of the clones is missing from these tables; in studies checked, under half for an unresolved V gene and the rest for unknown reasons. This sample has roughly 250,000 clones in its table, and roughly 85% of those were observed once. The ten largest clonotypes hold 3.5% to 5.5% of the sample. The sequenced sample was PBMCs or T cells enriched from blood (not recorded which). The receptors were gathered from a woman aged 30 to 39 who had recovered from COVID-19.

This rearrangement joins TRBV3-1 (or the pseudogene TRBV3-2) to TRBJ2-2; 10 bases line up with TRBD2. The V gene end was trimmed by 3 bases and the J gene end by 5 bases; junction bases not matched to a gene: 6. This CDR3 is built from 16 residues. Germline V gene sequence: CDR1 LGHDT, CDR2 YNNKEL (reference sequence). CDR3 in DNA: TGTGCCAGCAGCCATGGAGCGGGGGGGCTAACCGGGGAGCTGTTTTTT. Encoded protein: CASSHGAGGLTGELFF.

The V and J genes are TRBV20-1 and TRBJ1-4, with a tentative D call TRBD1 (6 bases). The CDR3 is 16 residues long. With 3 bases removed from V and 2 bases from J, the gap between germline ends came to 16 bases. Germline-derived CDR1 and CDR2 are DFQATT and SNEGSKA (reference sequence). CDR3 sequence (DNA): TGCAGTGCTAGTGTGAAGGGGAGGGGGACTAATGAAAAACTGTTTTTT. It is translated as CSASVKGRGTNEKLFF.

V is TRBV10-2 and J is TRBJ2-7, with D perhaps TRBD1 (6 bases). V shed 3 bases and J shed 4 bases, with 13 bases lying between them. CDR3 size: 14 residues. Germline V CDR1 and CDR2: WSHSY, SAAADI. CDR3 nucleotides: TGCGCCAGCAGTGAAACAGGGTCGGTGTACGAGCAGTACTTC. Translated: CASSETGSVYEQYF.

The chain combines TRBV3-1 (or the pseudogene TRBV3-2) with TRBJ1-6; D call uncertain. V lost 5 bases and J lost 6, with 11 bases in between. Germline V gives CDR1 LGHDT, CDR2 YNNKEL (reference sequence). The CDR3 is 14 residues long. This CDR3 is CASSEGGFNSPLHF. Here the CDR3 DNA reads TGTGCCAGCAGCGAAGGAGGTTTTAATTCACCCCTCCACTTT.

This clone is a singleton in its sample. The chain has TRBV28 and TRBJ1-1; 8 bases fit TRBD1. Germline V gene sequence: CDR1 MDHEN, CDR2 SYDVKM. The CDR3 is 14 amino acids. Germline trimming cut 7 bases from V and 1 base from J; bases unmatched to any gene: 5. The CDR3 bases are TGTGCCAGCACCCCAGGGGGCAAGAACACTGAAGCTTTCTTT. Its protein is CASTPGGKNTEAFF. The full variable domain, in which reference TRBV28 and TRBJ1-1 provide the parts outside the CDR3, is DVKVTQSSRYLVKRTGEKVFLECVQDMDHENMFWYRQDPGLGLRLIYFSYDVKMKEKGDIPEGYSVSREKKERFSLILESASTNQTSMYLCASTPGGKNTEAFFGQGTRLTVV.